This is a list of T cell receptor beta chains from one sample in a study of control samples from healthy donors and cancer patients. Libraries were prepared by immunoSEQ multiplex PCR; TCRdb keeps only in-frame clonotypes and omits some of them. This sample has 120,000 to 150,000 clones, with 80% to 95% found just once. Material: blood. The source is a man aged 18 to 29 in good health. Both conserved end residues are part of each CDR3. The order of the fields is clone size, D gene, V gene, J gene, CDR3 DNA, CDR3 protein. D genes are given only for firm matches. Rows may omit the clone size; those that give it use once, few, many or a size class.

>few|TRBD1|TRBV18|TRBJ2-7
TGTGCCAGCTCACCGGCCGGGACAGGGGGCTACGAGCAGTACTTC
CASSPAGTGGYEQYF
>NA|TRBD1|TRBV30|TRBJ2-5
TGTGCCTGGAGTGTACGGGACAGGGGGGTGGAGACCCAGTACTTC
CAWSVRDRGVETQYF
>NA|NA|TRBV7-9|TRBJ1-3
TGTGCCAGCAGTTCTCGTTTATCCGGAAACACCATATATTTT
CASSSRLSGNTIYF
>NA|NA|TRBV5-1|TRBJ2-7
TGCGCCAGCAGCTTGGTAGGGGACGAGCAGTACTTC
CASSLVGDEQYF
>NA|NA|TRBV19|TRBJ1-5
TGTGCCAGTAAGGCCGCGGGGTATAGCAATCAGCCCCAGCATTTT
CASKAAGYSNQPQHF
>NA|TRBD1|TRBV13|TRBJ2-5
TGTGCCAGCAGCCACGGGACAGAACAAGAGACCCAGTACTTC
CASSHGTEQETQYF
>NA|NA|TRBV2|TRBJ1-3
TGTGCCACCAAGGTGTACTCTGGAAACACCATATATTTT
CATKVYSGNTIYF
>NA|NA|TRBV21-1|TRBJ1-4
TGTGCCAGCAGCCCTATCGAAGGTTCCGCAACTAATGAAAAACTGTTTTTT
CASSPIEGSATNEKLFF
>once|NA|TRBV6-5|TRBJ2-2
TGTGCCAGCAGTCCAAGGGATGCCACCGGGGAGCTGTTTTTT
CASSPRDATGELFF
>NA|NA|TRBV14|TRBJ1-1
TGTGCCAGCAGCCAACTCCTGGGGCCAGGGAACACTGAAGCTTTCTTT
CASSQLLGPGNTEAFF
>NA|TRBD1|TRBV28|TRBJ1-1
TGTGCCAGCAGTTTAGGGACAGGCGCTAACCCTTTCTTT
CASSLGTGANPFF
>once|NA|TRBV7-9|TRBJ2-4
TGTGCCAGCAGCACCTTGACAGGTCATGGGGTTCAGTACTTC
CASSTLTGHGVQYF
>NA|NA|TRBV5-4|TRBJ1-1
TGTGCCAGCAGCTTGGGCATGGCGTACACTGAAGCTTTCTTT
CASSLGMAYTEAFF
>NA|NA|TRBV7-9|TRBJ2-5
TGTGCCAGCAGCTTAGATGAGACCCAGTACTTC
CASSLDETQYF
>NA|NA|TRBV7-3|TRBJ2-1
TGTGCCAGCAGCTCAACAGGAATTGAGCAGTTCTTC
CASSSTGIEQFF
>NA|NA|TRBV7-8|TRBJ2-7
TGTGCCAGCAGCTTAGGAGGGGATGGCGAGCAGTACTTC
CASSLGGDGEQYF
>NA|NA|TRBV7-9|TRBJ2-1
TGTGCCAGCAGCTTAGTGGGGACCCCGGGGGATGATGAGCAGTTCTTC
CASSLVGTPGDDEQFF
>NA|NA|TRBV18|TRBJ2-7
TGTGCCAGCTCTAGAAACGGGGGTTTCGAGCAGTACTTC
CASSRNGGFEQYF
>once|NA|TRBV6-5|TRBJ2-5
TGTGCCAGCATTAGAAAGCGGGAAGAGACCCAGTACTTC
CASIRKREETQYF
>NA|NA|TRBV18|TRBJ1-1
TGTGCCAGCTCACCACCCAACACTGAAGCTTTCTTT
CASSPPNTEAFF
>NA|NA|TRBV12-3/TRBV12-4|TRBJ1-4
TGTGCCAGCAGTTTAGGCCTCGGCGAAAAACTGTTTTTT
CASSLGLGEKLFF
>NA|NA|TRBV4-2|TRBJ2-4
TGTGCCAGCAGCAAAGGACACATTCAGTACTTC
CASSKGHIQYF
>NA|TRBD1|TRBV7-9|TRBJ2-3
TGTGCTAGCAGCTTTAGATCTACCGGGACAGGGGAACCGGATACGCAGTATTTT
CASSFRSTGTGEPDTQYF
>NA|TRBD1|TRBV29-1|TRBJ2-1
TGCAGCTCTAGTCGGGACAGGGAGTACAATGAGCAGTTCTTC
CSSSRDREYNEQFF
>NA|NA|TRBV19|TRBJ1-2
TGTGCCAGTGTAGGAGGGGACGGCTACACCTTC
CASVGGDGYTF
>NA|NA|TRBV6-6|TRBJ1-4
TGTGCCAGCAGCCGAACCTCGACAGGCCCAAATCTGGTGGGTGAAAAACTGTTTTTT
CASSRTSTGPNLVGEKLFF
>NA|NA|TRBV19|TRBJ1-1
TGTGCCAGTAGTAGCCCCGGGGCGGCGAACACTGAAGCTTTCTTT
CASSSPGAANTEAFF
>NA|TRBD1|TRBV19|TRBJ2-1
TGTGCCAGTAGTTCCGGAAGAAGGACAGGGGTAAATGAGCAGTTCTTC
CASSSGRRTGVNEQFF
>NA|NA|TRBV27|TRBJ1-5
TGTGCCAGCAGGAAGGGGTATAGCAATCAGCCCCAGCATTTT
CASRKGYSNQPQHF
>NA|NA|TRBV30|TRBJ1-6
TGTGCCTGGAGTACCTCGAGGGATTCACCCCTCCACTTT
CAWSTSRDSPLHF
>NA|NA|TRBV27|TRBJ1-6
TGTGCCAGCAGTTTTACCGATAATTCACCCCTCCACTTT
CASSFTDNSPLHF
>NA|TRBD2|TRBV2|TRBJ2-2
TGTGCCAGCGGGCCCGGGGGGGTGCGTGACGGGGAGCTGTTTTTT
CASGPGGVRDGELFF
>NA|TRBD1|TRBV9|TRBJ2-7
TGTGCCAGCAGCGTAGGACCGACAGGGACCGAGCAGTACTTC
CASSVGPTGTEQYF
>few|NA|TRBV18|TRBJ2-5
TGTGCCAGCTCACCGTCGCCCCCGACAGGAGACCAAGAGACCCAGTACTTC
CASSPSPPTGDQETQYF
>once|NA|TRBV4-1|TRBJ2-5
TGCGCCAGCAGCCCCCGGGACTCCCTCCAAGAGACCCAGTACTTC
CASSPRDSLQETQYF
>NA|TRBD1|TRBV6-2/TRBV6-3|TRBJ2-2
TGTGCCAGCAGTTACCCTCGAACAGGGGTGGGCACCGGGGAGCTGTTTTTT
CASSYPRTGVGTGELFF
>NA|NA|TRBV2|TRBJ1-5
TGTGCCAGCAGTGACCTCTCCGAGAATCAGCCCCAGCATTTT
CASSDLSENQPQHF
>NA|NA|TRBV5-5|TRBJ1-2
TGTGCCAGCAGCCTCACCCCTGAGGTCCCCTCTAACTATGGCTACACCTTC
CASSLTPEVPSNYGYTF
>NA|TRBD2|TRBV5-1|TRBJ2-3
TGCGCCAGCAGCGTATCGGTAGCGGGGGGAGACACGCAGTATTTT
CASSVSVAGGDTQYF
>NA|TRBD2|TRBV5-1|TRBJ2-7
TGCGCCAGCAGCTTGGCGGCGACTAGCGGGAGGAGGCAGTACTTC
CASSLAATSGRRQYF
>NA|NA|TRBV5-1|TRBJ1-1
TGCGCCAGCAGCTTCGGCGGACGCACTGAAGCTTTCTTT
CASSFGGRTEAFF
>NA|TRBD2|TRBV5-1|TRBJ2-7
TGCGCCAGCAGCTTGGTGGCGGGAGGGCCATACGAGCAGTACTTC
CASSLVAGGPYEQYF
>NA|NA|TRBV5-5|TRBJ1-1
TGTGCCAGCAGCACCGGGACATGGGGGACTGAAGCTTTCTTT
CASSTGTWGTEAFF
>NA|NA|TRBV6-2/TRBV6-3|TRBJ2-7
TGTGCCAGCAGTTACTCGGGACTTAACTACGAGCAGTACTTC
CASSYSGLNYEQYF
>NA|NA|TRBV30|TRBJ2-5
TGTGCCTGGAGGCAGGGGTCTGAGACCCAGTACTTC
CAWRQGSETQYF